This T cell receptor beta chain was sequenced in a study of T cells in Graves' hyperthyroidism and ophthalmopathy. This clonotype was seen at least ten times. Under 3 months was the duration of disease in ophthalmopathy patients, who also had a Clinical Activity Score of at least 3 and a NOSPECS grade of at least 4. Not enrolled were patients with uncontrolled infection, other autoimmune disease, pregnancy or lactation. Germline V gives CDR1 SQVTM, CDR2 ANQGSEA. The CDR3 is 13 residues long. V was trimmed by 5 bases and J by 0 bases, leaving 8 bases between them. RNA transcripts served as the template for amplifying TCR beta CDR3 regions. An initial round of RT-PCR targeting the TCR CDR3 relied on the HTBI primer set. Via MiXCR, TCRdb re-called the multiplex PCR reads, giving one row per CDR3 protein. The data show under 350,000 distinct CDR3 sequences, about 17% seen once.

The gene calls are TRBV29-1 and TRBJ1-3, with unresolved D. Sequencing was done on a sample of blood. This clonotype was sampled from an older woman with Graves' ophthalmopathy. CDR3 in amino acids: CSVPENSGNTIYF. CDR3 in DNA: TGCAGCGTTCCAGAGAACTCTGGAAACACCATATATTTT.